This T cell receptor beta chain is from a study of regulatory T cells in long-lasting Graves disease. Library construction for TCR beta used iRepertoire HTBI primers and Arm-PCR of CDR3 regions. TCRdb fed the multiplex PCR reads into MiXCR, producing one record per CDR3 protein. Of 400,000 to 500,000 distinct CDR3 sequences listed, less than 15% were seen once; the top ten hold approximately 17%. Study-wide results and limits: Preferential use of TRBV28, TRBJ1-2 and TRBJ2-5 was seen in persistent disease.

This clonotype turned up a few times. The antigen is undetermined. The time point was: newly diagnosed GD, antithyroid drugs for less than 3 months. The TCR library used RNA extracted from PBMCs. From an endocrinology department in Xi'an, China, came the patients. The J segment lost 0 bases and the V segment lost 5 bases, leaving 7 bases of the junction unmatched. The CDR3 loop spans 16 amino acids. The germline V gene has CDR1 ENHRY and CDR2 SYGVKD. These data were likewise used in another study, on T cells in Graves' hyperthyroidism and ophthalmopathy. From that study: TCR CDR3 regions were first amplified by RT-PCR with HTBI primers.

The material sequenced was peripheral blood mononuclear cells (PBMCs), taken at new diagnosis, from a patient treated with antithyroid drugs. This clonotype was sampled from a woman aged 45-60 years with Graves disease. The chain links TRBV10-3 to TRBJ2-1, with 7 bases aligning to TRBD2. CDR3 residues: CAISLPSGDSYNEQFF. CDR3 nucleotides: TGTGCCATCAGTCTTCCTAGCGGAGACTCCTACAATGAGCAGTTCTTC.